This T cell receptor beta chain was retrieved from a study of neurological immune-mediated disorders. The sample holds many counts of this clonotype. MiXCR, run by TCRdb on the 5' RACE reads, gives a single entry per CDR3 protein. The table has roughly 34,000 distinct CDR3 sequences, 10% to 15% seen once. Described time point: longitudinal time-point 2. The sequenced material came from PBMCs. This clonotype originated in a woman aged 40-49 years in good health.

CDR3 in DNA: TGTGCCAGCAGATGGGGCTCCTACAATGAGCAGTTCTTC. The encoded protein is CASRWGSYNEQFF. The rearrangement joins TRBV25-1 to TRBJ2-1; no firm D call. There are 13 residues in the CDR3. Germline CDR1 MGHDK, CDR2 SYGVNS. Trimming pared 6 bases from V and 0 bases from J, leaving 6 bases between.